This entry features one TCR beta chain sequence. This sample was taken from a study of blood T cell repertoires in COVID-19. In the study overall: Some COVID-19 samples were acute and others convalescent; all came from the United States, Italy and Spain. PBMCs, B-cell-depleted T cells, or T cells provided the cDNA or gDNA that made up the material.

Under the authors' procedure: By means of reference gene primer amplification, nucleated cell counts were estimated. Some clones are missing from TCRdb's copy, which holds only in-frame ones; the method was immunoSEQ multiplex PCR. The V and J calls and clone size come from that table; D and trimming were worked out from the DNA. Among about 78,000 clones listed, almost 90% were seen once. Trimming took off 3 bases at V and 4 bases at J, with 32 bases between the two ends. Germline assignment: CDR1 KGHSH and CDR2 LQKENI. The CDR3 is 21 amino acids. This chain links TRBV18 with TRBJ2-3, with a tentative D call TRBD1 (7 bases). Source material: peripheral blood. This receptor was taken from a woman of 80 years or more with active or convalescent COVID-19. Here the CDR3 reads CASSPRIHYTGDRVGPDTQYF. CDR3 DNA sequence: TGTGCCAGCTCACCGCGAATACATTACACGGGAGACAGGGTCGGCCCAGATACGCAGTATTTT.